Sequencing of this T cell receptor beta chain was carried out in a study of T cell responses to AZD1222 COVID-19 vaccine. Data came from immunoSEQ multiplex PCR; TCRdb stores just in-frame clones and leaves some out. Of fewer than 100,000 clones listed, around nine tenths were seen once; the top ten hold less than 20%. In the case of this clone: Its antigen remains unknown.

The CDR3 consists of 15 residues. V lost 3 bases and J 1 base, leaving 12 bases between the germline ends. Germline V gene sequence: CDR1 SGHTA, CDR2 FQGNSA. Study outcomes and limitations: Epitopes outside B.1.351 and B.1.1.7 mutated regions reportedly drew nearly half of spike TCRs.

This TCR was recovered from an adult in good health. The material sequenced was peripheral blood, taken on day 0 of AZD1222 vaccination. The chain combines TRBV7-2 with TRBJ2-5, with D unclear. The DNA of the CDR3 is TGTGCCAGCAGCTTTTCCCCAGCGACCCAAGAGACCCAGTACTTC. It is translated as CASSFSPATQETQYF.